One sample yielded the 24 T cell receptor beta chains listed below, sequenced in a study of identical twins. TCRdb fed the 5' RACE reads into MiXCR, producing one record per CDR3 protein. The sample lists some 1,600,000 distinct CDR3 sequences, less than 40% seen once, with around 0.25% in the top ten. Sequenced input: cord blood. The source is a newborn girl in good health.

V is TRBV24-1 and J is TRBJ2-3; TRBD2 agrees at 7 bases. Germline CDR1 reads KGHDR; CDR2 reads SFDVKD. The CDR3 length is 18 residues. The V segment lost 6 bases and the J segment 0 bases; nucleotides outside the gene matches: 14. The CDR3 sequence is CATSPFQGTMGSTDTQYF. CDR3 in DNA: TGTGCCACCAGTCCTTTCCAAGGGACTATGGGGAGCACAGATACGCAGTATTTT.

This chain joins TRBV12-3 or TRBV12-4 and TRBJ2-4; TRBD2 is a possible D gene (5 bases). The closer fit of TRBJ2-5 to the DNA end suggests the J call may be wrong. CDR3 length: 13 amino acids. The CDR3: CAIRSGNEETQYF. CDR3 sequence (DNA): TGTGCCATCCGGTCCGGGAACGAAGAGACCCAGTACTTC.

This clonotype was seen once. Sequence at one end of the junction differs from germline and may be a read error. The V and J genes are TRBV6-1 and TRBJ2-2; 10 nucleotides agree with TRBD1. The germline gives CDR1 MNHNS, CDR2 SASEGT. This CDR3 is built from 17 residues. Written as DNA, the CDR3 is TGTGCCAGCAGATGGGACAGGGGAGGTTGGAACGCCGGGGAGCTGTTTTTT. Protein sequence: CASRWDRGGWNAGELFF.

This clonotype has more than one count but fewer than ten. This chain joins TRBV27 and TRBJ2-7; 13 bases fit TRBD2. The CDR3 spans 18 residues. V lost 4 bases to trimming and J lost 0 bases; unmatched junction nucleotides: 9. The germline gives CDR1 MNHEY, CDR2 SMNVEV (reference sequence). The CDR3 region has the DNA TGTGCCAGCAGTTATCTCGGACTAGCGGGGGAGAGCTCCTACGAGCAGTACTTC. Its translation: CASSYLGLAGESSYEQYF.

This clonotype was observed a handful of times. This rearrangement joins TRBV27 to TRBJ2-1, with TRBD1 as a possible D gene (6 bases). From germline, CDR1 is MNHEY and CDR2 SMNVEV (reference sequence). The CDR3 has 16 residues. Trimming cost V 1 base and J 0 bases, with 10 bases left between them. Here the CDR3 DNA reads TGTGCCAGCAGTTTATGGGGGCAGAGCTCCTACAATGAGCAGTTCTTC. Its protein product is CASSLWGQSSYNEQFF.

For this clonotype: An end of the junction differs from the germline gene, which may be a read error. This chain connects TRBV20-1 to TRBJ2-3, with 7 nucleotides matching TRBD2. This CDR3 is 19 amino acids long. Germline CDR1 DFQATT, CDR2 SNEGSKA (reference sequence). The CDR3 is CSASYAQGEGYPSTVTQYF. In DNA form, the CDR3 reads TGCAGTGCTAGTTACGCCCAAGGGGAGGGTTACCCTAGCACAGTTACGCAGTATTTT.

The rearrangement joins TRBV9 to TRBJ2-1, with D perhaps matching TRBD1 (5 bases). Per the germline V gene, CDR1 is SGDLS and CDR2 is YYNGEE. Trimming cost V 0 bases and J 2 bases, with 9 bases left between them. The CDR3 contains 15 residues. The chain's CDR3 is CASSVATGPYNEQFF. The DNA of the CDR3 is TGTGCCAGCAGCGTAGCTACAGGACCCTACAATGAGCAGTTCTTC.

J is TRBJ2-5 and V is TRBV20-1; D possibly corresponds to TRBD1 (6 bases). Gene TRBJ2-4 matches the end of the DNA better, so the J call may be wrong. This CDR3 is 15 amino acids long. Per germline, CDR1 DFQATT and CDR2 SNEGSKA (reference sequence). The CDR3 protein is CSARPNREGGNIQYF. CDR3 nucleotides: TGCAGTGCTAGGCCTAACAGGGAAGGGGGAAACATTCAGTACTTC.

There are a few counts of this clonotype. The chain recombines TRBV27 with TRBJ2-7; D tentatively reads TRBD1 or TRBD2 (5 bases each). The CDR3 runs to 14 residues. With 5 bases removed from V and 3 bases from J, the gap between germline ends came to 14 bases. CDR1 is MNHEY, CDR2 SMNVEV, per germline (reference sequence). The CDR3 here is CASSPRDGGYEQYF. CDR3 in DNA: TGTGCCAGCAGTCCCCGGGACGGCGGCTACGAGCAGTACTTC.

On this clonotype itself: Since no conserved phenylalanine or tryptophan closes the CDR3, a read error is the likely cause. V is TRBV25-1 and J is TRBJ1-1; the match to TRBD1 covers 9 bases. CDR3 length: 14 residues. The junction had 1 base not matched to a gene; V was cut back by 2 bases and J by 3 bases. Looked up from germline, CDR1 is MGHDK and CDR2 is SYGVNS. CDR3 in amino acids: CASSEGTGYTEAFV. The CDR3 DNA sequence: TGTGCCAGCAGTGAAGGGACAGGGTACACTGAAGCTTTCGTT.

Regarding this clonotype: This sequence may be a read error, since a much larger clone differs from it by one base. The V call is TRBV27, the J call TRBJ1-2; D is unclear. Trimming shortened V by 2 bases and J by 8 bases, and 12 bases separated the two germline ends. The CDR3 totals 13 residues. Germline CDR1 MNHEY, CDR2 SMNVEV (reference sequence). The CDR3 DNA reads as TGTGCCAGCAGTTTACAGGATACGCACGGCTACACCTTC. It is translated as CASSLQDTHGYTF.

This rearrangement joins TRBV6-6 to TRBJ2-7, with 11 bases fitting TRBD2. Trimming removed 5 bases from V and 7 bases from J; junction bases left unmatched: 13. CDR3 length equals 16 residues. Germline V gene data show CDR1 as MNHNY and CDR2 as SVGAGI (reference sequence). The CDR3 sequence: CASSTGTSGGYNEQYF. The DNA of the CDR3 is TGTGCCAGCAGTACCGGGACTAGCGGAGGGTACAATGAGCAGTACTTC.

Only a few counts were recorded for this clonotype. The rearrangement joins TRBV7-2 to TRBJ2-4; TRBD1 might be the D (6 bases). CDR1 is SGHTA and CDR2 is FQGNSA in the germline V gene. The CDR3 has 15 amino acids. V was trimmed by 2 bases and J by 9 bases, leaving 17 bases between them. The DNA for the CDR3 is TGTGCCAGCAGCTTATGGGCAGGGGTCGTGAGCATTCAGTACTTC. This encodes CASSLWAGVVSIQYF.

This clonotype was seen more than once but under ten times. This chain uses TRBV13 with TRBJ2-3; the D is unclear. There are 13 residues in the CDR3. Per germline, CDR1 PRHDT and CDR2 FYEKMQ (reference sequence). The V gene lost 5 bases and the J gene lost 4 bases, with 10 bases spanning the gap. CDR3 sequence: CASSAPLADTQYF. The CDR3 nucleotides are TGTGCCAGCAGCGCCCCGTTGGCAGATACGCAGTATTTT.

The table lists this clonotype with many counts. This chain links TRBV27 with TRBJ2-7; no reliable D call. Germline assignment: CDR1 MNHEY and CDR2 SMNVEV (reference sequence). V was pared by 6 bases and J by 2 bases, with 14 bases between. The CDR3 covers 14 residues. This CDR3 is CASRSTGSPYEQYF. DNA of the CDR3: TGTGCCAGCAGATCTACTGGTAGTCCCTACGAGCAGTACTTC.

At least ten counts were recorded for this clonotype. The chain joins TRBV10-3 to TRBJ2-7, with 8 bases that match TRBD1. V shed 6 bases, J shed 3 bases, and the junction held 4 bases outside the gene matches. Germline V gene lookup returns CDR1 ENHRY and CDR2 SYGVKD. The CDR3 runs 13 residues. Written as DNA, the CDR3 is TGTGCCATCAGCAAGGACAGGGACTACGAGCAGTACTTC. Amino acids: CAISKDRDYEQYF.

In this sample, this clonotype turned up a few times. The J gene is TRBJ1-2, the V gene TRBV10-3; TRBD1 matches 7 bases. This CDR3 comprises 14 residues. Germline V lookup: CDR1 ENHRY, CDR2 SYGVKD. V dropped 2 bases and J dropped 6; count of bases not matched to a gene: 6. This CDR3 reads CAISETTGHHGYTF. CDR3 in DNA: TGTGCCATCAGTGAGACGACAGGGCACCATGGCTACACCTTC.

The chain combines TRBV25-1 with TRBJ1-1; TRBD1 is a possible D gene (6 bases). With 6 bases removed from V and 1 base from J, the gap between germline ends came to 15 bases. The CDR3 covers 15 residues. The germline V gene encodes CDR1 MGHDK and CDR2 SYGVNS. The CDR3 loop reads CASRETGRRNTEAFF. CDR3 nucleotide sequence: TGTGCCAGCAGGGAAACAGGGCGCCGGAACACTGAAGCTTTCTTT.

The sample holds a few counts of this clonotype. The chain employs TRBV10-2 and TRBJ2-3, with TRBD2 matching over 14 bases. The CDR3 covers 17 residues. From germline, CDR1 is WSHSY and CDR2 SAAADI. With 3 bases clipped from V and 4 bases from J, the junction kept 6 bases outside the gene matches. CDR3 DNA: TGCGCCAGCAGTGATCCGGGACTAGCGGGAGTCGCAGATACGCAGTATTTT. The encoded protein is CASSDPGLAGVADTQYF.

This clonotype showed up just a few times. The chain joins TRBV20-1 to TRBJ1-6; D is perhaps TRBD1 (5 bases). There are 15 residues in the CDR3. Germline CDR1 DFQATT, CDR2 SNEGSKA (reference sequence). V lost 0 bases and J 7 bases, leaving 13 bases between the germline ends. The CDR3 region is CSARDHAGSNSPLHF. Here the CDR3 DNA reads TGCAGTGCTAGAGATCATGCAGGGTCAAATTCACCCCTCCACTTT.

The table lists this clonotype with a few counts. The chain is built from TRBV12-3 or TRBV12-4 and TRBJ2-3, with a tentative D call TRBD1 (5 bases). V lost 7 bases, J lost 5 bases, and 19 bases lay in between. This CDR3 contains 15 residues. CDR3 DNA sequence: TGTGCCAGCACCCCAGGCAGGGTGGTTGGAGATACGCAGTATTTT. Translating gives CASTPGRVVGDTQYF.

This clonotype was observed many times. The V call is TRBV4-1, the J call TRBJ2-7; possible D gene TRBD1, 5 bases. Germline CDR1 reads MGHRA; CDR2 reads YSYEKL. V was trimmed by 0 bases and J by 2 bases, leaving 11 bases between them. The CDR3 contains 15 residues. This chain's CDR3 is CASSQDKAGPYEQYF. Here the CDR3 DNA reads TGCGCCAGCAGCCAAGATAAAGCAGGGCCCTACGAGCAGTACTTC.

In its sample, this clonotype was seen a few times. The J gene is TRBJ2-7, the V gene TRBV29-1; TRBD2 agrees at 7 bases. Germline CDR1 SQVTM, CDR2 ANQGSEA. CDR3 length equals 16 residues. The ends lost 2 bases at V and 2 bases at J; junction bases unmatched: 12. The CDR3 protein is CSVEIGGGRLAYEQYF. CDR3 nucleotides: TGCAGCGTTGAAATTGGCGGGGGTAGACTGGCCTACGAGCAGTACTTC.

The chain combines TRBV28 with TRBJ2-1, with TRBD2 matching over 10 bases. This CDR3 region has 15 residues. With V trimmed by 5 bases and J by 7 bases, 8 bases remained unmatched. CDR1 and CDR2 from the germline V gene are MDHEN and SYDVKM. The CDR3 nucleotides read TGTGCCAGCAGTCCCGGACTAGCGGATGGGAATGAGCAGTTCTTC. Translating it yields CASSPGLADGNEQFF. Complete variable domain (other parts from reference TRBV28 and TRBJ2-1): DVKVTQSSRYLVKRTGEKVFLECVQDMDHENMFWYRQDPGLGLRLIYFSYDVKMKEKGDIPEGYSVSREKKERFSLILESASTNQTSMYLCASSPGLADGNEQFFGPGTRLTVL.